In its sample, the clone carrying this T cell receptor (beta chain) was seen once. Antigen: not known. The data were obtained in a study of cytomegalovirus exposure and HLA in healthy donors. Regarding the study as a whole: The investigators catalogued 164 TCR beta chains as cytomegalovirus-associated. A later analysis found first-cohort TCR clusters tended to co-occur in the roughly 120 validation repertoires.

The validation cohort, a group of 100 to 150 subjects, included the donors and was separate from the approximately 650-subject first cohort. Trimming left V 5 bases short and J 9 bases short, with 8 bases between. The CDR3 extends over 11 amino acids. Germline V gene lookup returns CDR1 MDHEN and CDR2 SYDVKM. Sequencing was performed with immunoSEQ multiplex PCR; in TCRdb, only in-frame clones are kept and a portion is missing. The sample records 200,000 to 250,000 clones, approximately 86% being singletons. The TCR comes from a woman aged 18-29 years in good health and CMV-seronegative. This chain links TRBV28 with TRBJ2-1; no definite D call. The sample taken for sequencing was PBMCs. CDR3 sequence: CASSALGEQFF. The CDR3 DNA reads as TGTGCCAGCAGTGCGCTTGGTGAGCAGTTCTTC.